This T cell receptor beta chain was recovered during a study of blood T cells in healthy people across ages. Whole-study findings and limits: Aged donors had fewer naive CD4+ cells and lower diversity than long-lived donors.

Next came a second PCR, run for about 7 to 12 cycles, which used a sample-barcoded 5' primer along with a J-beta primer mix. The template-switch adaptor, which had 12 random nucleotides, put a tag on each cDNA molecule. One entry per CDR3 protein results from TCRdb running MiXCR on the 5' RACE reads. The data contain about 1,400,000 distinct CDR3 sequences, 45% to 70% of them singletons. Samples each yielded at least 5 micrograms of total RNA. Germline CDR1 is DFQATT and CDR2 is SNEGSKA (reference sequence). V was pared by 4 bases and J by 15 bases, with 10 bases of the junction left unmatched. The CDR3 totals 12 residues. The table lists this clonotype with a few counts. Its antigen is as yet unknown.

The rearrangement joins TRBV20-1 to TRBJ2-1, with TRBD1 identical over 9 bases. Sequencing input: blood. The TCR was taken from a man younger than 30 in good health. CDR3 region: CSATGTGSRPFF. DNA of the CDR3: TGCAGTGCTACCGGGACAGGGTCTCGTCCGTTCTTC.